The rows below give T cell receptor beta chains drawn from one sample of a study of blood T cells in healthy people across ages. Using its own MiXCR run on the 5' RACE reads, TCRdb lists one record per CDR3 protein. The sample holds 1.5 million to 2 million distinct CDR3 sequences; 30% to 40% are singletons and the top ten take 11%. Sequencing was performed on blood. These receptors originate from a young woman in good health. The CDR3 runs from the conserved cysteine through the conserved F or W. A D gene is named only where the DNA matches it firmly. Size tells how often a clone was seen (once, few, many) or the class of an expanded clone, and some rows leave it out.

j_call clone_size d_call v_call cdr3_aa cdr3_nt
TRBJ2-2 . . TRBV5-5 CASSKPGELFF TGTGCCAGCAGCAAGCCCGGGGAGCTGTTTTTT
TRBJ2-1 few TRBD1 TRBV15 CATSRRDSYNEQFF TGTGCCACCAGCAGAAGGGACAGCTACAATGAGCAGTTCTTC
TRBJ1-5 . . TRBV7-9 CASNQSYGPNQPQHF TGTGCCAGCAACCAAAGTTATGGGCCTAATCAGCCCCAGCATTTT
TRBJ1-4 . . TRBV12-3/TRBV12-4 CASSWTALPEKLFF TGTGCCAGTTCTTGGACAGCTCTACCCGAAAAACTGTTTTTT
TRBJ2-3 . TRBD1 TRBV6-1 CASSEPHRGRDTQYF TGTGCCAGCAGTGAACCCCACAGGGGACGAGATACGCAGTATTTT
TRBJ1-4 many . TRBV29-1 CSGGIGEKLFF TGCAGCGGGGGTATTGGAGAAAAACTGTTTTTT
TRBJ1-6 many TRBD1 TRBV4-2 CASTRGTDNSPLHF TGTGCCAGCACCAGGGGGACAGATAATTCACCCCTCCACTTT
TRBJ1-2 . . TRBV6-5 CASSYSEGDYGYTF TGTGCCAGCAGTTACTCGGAAGGGGACTATGGCTACACCTTC
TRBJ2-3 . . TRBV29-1 CSVEGQAGDTQYF TGCAGCGTTGAAGGACAGGCAGGGGATACGCAGTATTTT
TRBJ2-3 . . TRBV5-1 CASSDGHRVRTDTQYF TGCGCCAGCAGCGATGGGCACAGGGTGCGGACAGATACGCAGTATTTT
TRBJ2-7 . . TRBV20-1 CSAGRAGTRSYEQYF TGCAGTGCTGGGCGAGCCGGGACAAGATCCTACGAGCAGTACTTC
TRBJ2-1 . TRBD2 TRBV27 CASRISGLARVGQFF TGTGCCAGCAGAATTTCCGGACTAGCGAGGGTTGGGCAGTTCTTC
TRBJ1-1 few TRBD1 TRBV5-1 CASSPRTGVPNTEAFF TGCGCCAGCAGCCCTCGGACAGGGGTCCCGAACACTGAAGCTTTCTTT
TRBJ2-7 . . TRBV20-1 CSAREPPGEQYF TGCAGTGCTAGAGAACCGCCCGGGGAGCAGTACTTC
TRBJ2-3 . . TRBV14 CASSQSGWVDTQYF TGTGCCAGCAGCCAATCCGGGTGGGTGGATACGCAGTATTTT
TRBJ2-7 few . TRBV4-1 CASSQDPGASEQYF TGCGCCAGCAGCCAAGATCCCGGGGCTAGCGAGCAGTACTTC
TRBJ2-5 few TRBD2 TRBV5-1 CASSSRGVKYQETQYF TGCGCCAGCAGCTCCCGGGGGGTCAAGTACCAAGAGACCCAGTACTTC
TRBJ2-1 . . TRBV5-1 CASSGRQNTNNEQFF TGCGCCAGCAGCGGTAGACAGAACACGAACAATGAGCAGTTCTTC
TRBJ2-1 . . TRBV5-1 CASSLDGSRGNEQFF TGCGCCAGCAGCTTGGATGGTAGTCGGGGCAATGAGCAGTTCTTC
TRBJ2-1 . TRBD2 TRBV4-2 CASSLRGEGPGNERFF TGTGCCAGCAGCCTACGGGGGGAGGGCCCAGGAAATGAGCGGTTCTTC
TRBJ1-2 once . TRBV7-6 CASSLGQDAGYTF TGTGCCAGCAGCTTAGGACAGGATGCCGGCTACACCTTC
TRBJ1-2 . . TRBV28 CASSLLSSDGYTF TGTGCCAGCAGTTTATTGTCAAGCGACGGCTACACCTTC
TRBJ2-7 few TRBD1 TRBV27 CASRRGDSSYEQYF TGTGCCAGTCGCCGTGGGGACAGTAGTTACGAGCAGTACTTC
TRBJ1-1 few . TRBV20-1 CSGLNGGSGEQAFF TGCAGTGGCCTTAACGGGGGGTCGGGGGAACAGGCTTTCTTT
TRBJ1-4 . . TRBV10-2 CASSQSGWGEKLFF TGCGCCAGCAGTCAGAGCGGGTGGGGTGAAAAACTGTTTTTT
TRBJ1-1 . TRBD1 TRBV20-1 CSARRTGTGTEAFF TGCAGTGCTAGACGGACAGGGACGGGCACTGAAGCTTTCTTT
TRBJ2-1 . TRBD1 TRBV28 CASIPGTATYNEQFF TGTGCCAGCATCCCAGGGACAGCCACCTACAATGAGCAGTTCTTC
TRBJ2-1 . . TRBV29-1 CSVVLLRESREQFF TGCAGCGTTGTCCTACTCCGGGAGTCAAGGGAGCAGTTCTTC
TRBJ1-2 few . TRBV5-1 CASTSNPGNNYGYTF TGCGCCAGCACCTCAAATCCAGGGAATAACTATGGCTACACCTTC
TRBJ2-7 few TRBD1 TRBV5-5 CASSHGTGPSYEQYF TGTGCCAGCAGCCACGGGACAGGACCATCCTACGAGCAGTACTTC
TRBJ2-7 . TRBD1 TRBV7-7 CASSCDRARSYEQYF TGTGCCAGCAGCTGCGACAGGGCTCGTTCCTACGAGCAGTACTTC
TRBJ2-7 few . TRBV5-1 CASSGGGISYEQYF TGCGCCAGCAGCGGAGGTGGGATTTCCTACGAGCAGTACTTC
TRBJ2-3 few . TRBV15 CATSRDLGGDTQYF TGTGCCACCAGCAGAGATTTAGGAGGAGATACGCAGTATTTT
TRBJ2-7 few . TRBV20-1 CSAGKIYEQYF TGCAGTGCAGGAAAAATCTACGAGCAGTACTTC
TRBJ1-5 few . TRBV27 CASSSVGGQPQHF TGTGCCAGCTCTTCAGTGGGAGGTCAGCCCCAGCATTTT
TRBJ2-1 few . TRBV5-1 CASSTIRNGGNEQFF TGCGCCAGCAGCACTATTAGGAACGGGGGCAATGAGCAGTTCTTC
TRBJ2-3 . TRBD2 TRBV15 CATSRGLAGGDTQYF TGTGCCACCAGCAGGGGACTAGCGGGAGGGGATACGCAGTATTTT